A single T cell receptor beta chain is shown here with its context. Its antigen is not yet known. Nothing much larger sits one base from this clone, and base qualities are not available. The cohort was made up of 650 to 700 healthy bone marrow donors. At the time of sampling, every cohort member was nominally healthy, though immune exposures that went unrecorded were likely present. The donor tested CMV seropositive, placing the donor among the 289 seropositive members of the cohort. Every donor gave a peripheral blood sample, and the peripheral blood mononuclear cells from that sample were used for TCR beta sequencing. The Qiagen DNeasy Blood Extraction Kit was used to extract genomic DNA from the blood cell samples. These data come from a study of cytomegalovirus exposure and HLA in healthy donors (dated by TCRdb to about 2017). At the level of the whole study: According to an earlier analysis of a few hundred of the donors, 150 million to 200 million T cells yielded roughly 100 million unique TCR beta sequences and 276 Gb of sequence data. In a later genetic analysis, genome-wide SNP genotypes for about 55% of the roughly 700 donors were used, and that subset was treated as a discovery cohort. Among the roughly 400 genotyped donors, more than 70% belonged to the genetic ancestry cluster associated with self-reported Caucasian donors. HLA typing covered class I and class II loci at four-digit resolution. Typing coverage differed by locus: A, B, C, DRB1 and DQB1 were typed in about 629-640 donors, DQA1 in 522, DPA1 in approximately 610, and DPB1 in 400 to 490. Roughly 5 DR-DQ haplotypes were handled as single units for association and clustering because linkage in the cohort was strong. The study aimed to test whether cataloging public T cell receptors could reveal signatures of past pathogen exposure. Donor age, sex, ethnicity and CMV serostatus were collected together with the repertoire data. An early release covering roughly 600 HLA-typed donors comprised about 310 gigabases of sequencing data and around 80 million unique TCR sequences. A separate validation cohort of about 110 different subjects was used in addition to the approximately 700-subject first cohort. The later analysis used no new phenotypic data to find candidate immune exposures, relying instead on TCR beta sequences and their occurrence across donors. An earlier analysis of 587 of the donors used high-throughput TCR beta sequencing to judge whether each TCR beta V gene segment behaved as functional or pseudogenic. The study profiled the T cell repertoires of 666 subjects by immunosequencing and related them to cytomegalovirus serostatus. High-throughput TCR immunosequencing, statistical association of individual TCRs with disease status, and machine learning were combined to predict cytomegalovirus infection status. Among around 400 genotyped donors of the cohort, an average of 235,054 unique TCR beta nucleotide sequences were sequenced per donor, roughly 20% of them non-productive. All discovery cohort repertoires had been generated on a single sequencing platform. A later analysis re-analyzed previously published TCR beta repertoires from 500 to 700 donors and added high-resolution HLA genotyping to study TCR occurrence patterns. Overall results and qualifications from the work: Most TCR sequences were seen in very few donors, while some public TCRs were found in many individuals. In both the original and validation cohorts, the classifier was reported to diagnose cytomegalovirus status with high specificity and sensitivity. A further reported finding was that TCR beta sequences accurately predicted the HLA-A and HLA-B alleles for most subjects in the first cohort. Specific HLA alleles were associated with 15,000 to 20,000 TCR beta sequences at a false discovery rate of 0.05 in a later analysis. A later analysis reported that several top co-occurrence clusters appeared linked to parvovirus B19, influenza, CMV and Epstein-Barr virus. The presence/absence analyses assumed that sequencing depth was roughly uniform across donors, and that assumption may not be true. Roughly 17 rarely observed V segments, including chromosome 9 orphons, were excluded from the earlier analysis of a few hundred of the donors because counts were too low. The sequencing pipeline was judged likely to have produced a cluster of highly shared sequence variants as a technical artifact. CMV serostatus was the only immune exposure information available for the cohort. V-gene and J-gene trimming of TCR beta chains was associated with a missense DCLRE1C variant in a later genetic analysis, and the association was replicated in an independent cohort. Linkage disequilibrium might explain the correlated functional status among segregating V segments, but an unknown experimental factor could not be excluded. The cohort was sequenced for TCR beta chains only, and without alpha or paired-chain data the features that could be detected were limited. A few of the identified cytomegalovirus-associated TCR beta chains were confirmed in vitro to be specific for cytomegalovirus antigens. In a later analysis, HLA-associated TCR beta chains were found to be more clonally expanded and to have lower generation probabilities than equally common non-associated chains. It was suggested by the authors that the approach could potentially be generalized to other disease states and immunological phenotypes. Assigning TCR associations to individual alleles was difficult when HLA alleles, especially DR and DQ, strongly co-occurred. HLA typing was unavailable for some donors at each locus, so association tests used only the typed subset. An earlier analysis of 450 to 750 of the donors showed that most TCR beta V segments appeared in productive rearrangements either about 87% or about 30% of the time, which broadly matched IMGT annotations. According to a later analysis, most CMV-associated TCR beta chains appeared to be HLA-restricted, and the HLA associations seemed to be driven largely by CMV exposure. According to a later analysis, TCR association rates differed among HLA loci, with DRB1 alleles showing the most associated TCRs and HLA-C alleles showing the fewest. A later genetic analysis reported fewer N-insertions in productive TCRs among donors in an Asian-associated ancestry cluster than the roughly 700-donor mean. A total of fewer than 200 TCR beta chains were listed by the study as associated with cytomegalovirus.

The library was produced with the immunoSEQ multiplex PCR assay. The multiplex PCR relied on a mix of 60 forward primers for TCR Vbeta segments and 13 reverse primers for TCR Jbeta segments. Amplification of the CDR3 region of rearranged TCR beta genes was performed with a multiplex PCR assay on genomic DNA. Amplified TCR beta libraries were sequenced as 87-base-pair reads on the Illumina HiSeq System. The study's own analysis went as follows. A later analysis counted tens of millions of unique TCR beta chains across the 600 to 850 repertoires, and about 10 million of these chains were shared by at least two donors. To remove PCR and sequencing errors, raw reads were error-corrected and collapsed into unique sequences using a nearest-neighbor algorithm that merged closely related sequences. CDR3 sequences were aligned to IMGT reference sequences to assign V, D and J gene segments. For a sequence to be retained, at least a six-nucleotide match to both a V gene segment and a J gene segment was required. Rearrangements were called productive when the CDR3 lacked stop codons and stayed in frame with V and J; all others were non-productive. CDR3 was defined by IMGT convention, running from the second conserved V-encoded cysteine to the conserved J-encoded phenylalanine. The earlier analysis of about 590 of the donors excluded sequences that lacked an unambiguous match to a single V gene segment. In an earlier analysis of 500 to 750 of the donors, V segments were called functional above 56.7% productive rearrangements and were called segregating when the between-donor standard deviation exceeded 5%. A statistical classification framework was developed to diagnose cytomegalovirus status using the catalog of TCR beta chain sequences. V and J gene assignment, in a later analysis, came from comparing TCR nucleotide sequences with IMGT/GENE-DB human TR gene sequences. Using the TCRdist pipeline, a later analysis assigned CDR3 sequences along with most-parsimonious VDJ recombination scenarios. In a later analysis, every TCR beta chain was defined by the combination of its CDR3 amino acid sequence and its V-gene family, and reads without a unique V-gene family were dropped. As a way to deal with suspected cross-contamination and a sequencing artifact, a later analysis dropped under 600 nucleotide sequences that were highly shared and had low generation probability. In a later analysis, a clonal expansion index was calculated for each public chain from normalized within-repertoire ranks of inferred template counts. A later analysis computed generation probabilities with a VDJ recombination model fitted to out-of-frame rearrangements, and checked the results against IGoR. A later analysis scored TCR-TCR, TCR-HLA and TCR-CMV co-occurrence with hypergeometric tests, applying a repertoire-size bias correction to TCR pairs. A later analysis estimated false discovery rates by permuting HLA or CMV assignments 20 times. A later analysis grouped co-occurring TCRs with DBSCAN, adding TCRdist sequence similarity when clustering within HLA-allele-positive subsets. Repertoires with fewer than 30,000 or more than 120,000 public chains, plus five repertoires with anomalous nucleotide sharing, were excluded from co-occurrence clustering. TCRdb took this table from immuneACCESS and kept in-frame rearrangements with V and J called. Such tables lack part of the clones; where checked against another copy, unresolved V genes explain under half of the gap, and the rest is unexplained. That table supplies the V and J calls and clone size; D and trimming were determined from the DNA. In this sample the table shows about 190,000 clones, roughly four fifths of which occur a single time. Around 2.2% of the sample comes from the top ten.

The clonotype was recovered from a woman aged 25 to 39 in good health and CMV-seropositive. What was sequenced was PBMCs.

The nucleotides read TGTGCCAGTAGTCCCTACTCCTACAATGAGCAGTTCTTC. Its protein is CASSPYSYNEQFF. In this chain, TRBV19 is recombined with TRBJ2-1; no D segment can be confidently identified. V gives up 5 bases and J gives up 0 bases, and the segment between their germline ends measures 5 bases. The germline V gene encodes CDR1 LNHDA and CDR2 SQIVND (reference sequence). The CDR3 measures 13 amino acids from cysteine to phenylalanine. Only the CDR3 part of the read is kept: 39 bases, read in frame from the first base.